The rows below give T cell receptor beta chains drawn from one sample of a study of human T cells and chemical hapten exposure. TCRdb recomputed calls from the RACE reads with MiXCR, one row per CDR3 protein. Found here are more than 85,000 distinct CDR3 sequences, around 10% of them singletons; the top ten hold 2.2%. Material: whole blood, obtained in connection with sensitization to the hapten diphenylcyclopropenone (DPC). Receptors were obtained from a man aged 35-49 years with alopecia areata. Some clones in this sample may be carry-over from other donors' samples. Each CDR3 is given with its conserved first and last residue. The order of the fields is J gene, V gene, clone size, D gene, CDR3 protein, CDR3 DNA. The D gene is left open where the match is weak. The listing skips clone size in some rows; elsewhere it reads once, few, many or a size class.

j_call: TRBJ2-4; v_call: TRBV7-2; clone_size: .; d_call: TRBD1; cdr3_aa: CASSLVGGQGNIQYF; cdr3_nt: TGTGCCAGCAGCTTAGTTGGGGGACAGGGTAACATTCAGTACTTC
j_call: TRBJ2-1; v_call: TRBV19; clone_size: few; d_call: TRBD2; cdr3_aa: CASSVDSGTSAREQFF; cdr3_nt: TGTGCCAGTAGTGTAGATTCCGGGACTAGCGCACGGGAGCAGTTCTTC
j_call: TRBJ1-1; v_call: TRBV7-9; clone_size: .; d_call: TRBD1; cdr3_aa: CASSLLGRGLGRGTEAFF; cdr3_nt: TGTGCCAGCAGCTTACTGGGCAGGGGGCTGGGACGGGGAACTGAAGCTTTCTTT
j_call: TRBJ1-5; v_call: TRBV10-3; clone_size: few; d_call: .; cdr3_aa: CAISKELNQPQHF; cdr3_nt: TGTGCCATCAGTAAGGAATTGAATCAGCCCCAGCATTTT
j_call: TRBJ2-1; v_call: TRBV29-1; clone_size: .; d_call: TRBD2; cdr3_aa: CSVPEPRRLAGREQFF; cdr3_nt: TGCAGCGTTCCAGAGCCGCGTCGACTAGCGGGCCGAGAGCAGTTCTTC
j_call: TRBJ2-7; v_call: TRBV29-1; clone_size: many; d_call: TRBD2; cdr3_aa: CSVGLAVYEQYF; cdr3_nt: TGCAGCGTTGGACTAGCGGTCTACGAGCAGTACTTC
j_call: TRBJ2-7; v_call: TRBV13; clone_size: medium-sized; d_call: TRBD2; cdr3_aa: CASSGGGPEYEQYF; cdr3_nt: TGTGCCAGCAGCGGGGGAGGGCCCGAATACGAGCAGTACTTC
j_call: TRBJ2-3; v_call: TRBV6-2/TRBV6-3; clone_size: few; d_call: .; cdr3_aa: CASSYSIVLDTDTQYF; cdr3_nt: TGTGCCAGCAGTTACTCGATAGTCTTGGACACAGATACGCAGTATTTT
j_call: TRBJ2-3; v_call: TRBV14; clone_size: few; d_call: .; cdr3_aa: CASSRLAGLGTDTQYF; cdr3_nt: TGTGCCAGCAGCCGCCTGGCGGGCCTCGGCACAGATACGCAGTATTTT
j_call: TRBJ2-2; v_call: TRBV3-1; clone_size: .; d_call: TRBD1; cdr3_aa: CASSLRTGGTGGLFF; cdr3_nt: TGTGCCAGCAGCCTCCGGACAGGGGGTACCGGGGGGCTGTTTTTT
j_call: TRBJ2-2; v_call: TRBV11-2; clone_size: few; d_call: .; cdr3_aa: CASSFLFAEANTGELFF; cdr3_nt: TGTGCCAGCAGCTTTCTCTTCGCGGAAGCGAACACCGGGGAGCTGTTTTTT
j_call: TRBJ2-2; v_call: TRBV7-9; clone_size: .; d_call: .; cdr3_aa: CASSTAGELFF; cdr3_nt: TGTGCCAGCAGCACAGCGGGGGAGCTGTTTTTT
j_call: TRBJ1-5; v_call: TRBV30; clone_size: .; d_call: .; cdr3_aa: CAWSAGSNSNQPQHF; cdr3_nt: TGTGCCTGGAGTGCAGGCAGCAATAGCAATCAGCCCCAGCATTTT
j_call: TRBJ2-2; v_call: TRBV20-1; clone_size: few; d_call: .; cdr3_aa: CSAPRTTNTGELFF; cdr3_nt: TGCAGTGCGCCCCGGACTACGAACACCGGGGAGCTGTTTTTT
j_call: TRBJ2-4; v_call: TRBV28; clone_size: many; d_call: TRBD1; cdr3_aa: CASLHSTGAKNIQYF; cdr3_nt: TGTGCCAGTCTCCACTCGACAGGGGCCAAAAACATTCAGTACTTC
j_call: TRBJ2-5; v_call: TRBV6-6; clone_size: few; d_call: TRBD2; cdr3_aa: CASKWIAGPWGETQYF; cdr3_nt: TGTGCCAGCAAGTGGATAGCGGGACCCTGGGGCGAGACCCAGTACTTC
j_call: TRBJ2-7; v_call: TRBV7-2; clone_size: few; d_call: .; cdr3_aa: CASSSGIYEQYF; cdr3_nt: TGTGCCAGCAGCTCGGGGATCTACGAGCAGTACTTC
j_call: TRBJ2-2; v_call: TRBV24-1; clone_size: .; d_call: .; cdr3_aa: CATTVPNTGELFF; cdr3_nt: TGTGCCACCACGGTCCCGAACACCGGGGAGCTGTTTTTT
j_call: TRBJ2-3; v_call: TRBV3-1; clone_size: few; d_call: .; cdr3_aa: CASSQLAGRGADTQYF; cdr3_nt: TGTGCCAGCAGCCAACTCGCCGGGCGCGGGGCAGATACGCAGTATTTT
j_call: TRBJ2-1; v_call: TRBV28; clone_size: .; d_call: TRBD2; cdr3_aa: CASSPGLAGGEQFF; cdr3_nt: TGTGCCAGCAGTCCCGGACTAGCGGGAGGTGAGCAGTTCTTC
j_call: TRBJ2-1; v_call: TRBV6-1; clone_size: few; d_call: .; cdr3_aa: CASIRAVWKFF; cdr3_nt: TGTGCCAGCATTCGGGCCGTATGGAAGTTCTTC
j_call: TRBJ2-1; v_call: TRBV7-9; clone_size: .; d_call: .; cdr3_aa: CASSLGTPPSNEQFF; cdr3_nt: TGTGCCAGCAGCTTAGGGACTCCGCCCTCCAATGAGCAGTTCTTC
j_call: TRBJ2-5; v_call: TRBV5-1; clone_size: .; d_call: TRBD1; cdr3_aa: CASSFGQGPETQYF; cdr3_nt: TGCGCCAGCAGCTTCGGACAGGGGCCAGAGACCCAGTACTTC
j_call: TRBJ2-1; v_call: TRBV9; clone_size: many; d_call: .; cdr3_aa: CASNRGPGNEQFF; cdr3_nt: TGTGCCAGTAATCGGGGGCCGGGCAATGAGCAGTTCTTC
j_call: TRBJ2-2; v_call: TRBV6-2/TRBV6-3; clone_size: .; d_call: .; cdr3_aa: CASSPRGPSNTGELFF; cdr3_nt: TGTGCCAGCAGTCCCCGAGGACCTTCGAACACCGGGGAGCTGTTTTTT
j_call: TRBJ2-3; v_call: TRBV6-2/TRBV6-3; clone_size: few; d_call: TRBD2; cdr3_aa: CASTSAGVRADTQYF; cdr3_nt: TGTGCCAGCACTTCTGCGGGAGTACGAGCAGATACGCAGTATTTT
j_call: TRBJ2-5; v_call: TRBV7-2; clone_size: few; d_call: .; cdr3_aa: CASSTQGQETQYF; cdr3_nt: TGTGCCAGCAGCACGCAGGGGCAAGAGACCCAGTACTTC
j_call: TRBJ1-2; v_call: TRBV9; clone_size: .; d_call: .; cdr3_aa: CASSLRVDYGYTF; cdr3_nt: TGTGCCAGCAGCCTCAGGGTAGACTATGGCTACACCTTC
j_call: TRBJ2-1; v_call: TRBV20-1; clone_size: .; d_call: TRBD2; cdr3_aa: CSASSGRGGYEQFF; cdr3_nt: TGCAGTGCTTCAAGCGGGAGAGGAGGGTATGAGCAGTTCTTC
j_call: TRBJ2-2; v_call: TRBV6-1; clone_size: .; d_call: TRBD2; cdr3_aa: CASKGLAGTGELFF; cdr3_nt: TGTGCCAGCAAGGGACTAGCGGGAACCGGGGAGCTGTTTTTT
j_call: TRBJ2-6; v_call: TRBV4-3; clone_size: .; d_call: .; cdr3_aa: CASSQDWSRVAGANVLTF; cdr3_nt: TGCGCCAGCAGCCAAGATTGGTCGAGGGTAGCGGGGGCCAACGTCCTGACTTTC
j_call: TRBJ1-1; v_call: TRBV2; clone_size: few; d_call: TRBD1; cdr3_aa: CASSVRTGGFSYTEAFF; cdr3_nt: TGTGCCAGCAGTGTACGGACAGGGGGCTTTTCTTACACTGAAGCTTTCTTT
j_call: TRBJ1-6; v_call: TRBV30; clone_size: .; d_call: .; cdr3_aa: CAWKKTVYNSPLHF; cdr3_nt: TGTGCCTGGAAAAAGACAGTGTATAATTCACCCCTCCACTTT
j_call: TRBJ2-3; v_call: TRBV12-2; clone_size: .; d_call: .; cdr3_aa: CASRLAVSSTDTQYF; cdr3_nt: TGTGCAAGTCGCTTAGCGGTTTCTAGCACAGATACGCAGTATTTT
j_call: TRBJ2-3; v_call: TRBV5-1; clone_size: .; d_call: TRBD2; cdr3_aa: CASSVRSGEDTQYF; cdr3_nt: TGCGCCAGCAGTGTAAGGAGCGGGGAGGATACGCAGTATTTT
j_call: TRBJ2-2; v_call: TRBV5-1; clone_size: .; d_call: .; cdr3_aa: CASSPSAGELFF; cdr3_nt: TGCGCCAGCAGCCCCTCGGCTGGGGAGCTGTTTTTT
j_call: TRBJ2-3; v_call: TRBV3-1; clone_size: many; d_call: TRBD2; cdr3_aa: CASSQLAGESTDTQYF; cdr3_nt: TGTGCCAGCAGCCAGCTAGCGGGGGAGAGCACAGATACGCAGTATTTT
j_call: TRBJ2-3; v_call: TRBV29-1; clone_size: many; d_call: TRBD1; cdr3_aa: CSVEDGTGGSGDTQYF; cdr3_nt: TGCAGCGTTGAAGACGGGACAGGGGGCTCCGGAGATACGCAGTATTTT
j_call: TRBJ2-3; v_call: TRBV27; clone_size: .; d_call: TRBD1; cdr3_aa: CASSFGTGETAGTQYF; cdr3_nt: TGTGCCAGCAGTTTTGGGACAGGGGAGACGGCGGGTACGCAGTATTTT
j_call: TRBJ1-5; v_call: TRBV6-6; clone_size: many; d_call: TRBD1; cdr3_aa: CASSYRQGGQQPQHF; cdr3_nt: TGTGCCAGCAGTTACAGACAGGGGGGGCAGCAGCCCCAGCATTTT
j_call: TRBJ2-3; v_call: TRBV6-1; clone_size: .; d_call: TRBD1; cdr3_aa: CASSVIQGAKTDTQYF; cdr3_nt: TGTGCCAGCAGTGTAATACAGGGGGCGAAGACAGATACGCAGTATTTT
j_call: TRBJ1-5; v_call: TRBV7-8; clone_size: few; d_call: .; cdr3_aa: CASSLLEDEPQHF; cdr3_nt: TGTGCCAGCAGCTTATTGGAAGATGAGCCCCAGCATTTT
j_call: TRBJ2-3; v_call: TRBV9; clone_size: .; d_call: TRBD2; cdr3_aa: CASSSTPRTSGPDTQYF; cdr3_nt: TGTGCCAGCAGCTCCACCCCCAGGACTAGCGGACCAGATACGCAGTATTTT
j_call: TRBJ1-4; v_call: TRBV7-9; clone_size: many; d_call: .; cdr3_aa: CASSSPGTEKLFF; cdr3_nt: TGTGCCAGCAGCTCCCCCGGGACAGAAAAACTGTTTTTT
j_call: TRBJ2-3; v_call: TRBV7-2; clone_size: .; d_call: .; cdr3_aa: CASSLASGTTDTQYF; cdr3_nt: TGTGCCAGCAGCTTAGCTAGCGGTACCACAGATACGCAGTATTTT
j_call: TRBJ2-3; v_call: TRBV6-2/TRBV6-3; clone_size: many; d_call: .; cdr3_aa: CASTSRADTQYF; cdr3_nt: TGTGCCAGCACCTCCAGGGCAGATACGCAGTATTTT
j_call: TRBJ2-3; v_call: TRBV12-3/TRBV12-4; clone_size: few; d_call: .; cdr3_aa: CASSELTDTQYF; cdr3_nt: TGTGCCAGCAGTGAATTGACAGATACGCAGTATTTT
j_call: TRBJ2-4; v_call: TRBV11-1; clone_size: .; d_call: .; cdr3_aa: CASSFSASVQAKNIQYF; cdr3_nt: TGTGCCAGCAGCTTCTCCGCGTCAGTCCAAGCCAAAAACATTCAGTACTTC
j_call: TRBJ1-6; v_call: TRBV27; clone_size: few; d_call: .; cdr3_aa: CASSFLGNPLHF; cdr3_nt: TGTGCCAGCAGTTTTTTAGGGAACCCTCTCCACTTT
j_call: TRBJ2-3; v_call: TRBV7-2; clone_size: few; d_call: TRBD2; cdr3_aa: CASSLVGTSGNTQYF; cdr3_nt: TGTGCCAGCAGCTTAGTCGGGACTAGCGGAAATACGCAGTATTTT
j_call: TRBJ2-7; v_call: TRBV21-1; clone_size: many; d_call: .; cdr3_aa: CARGEYGTSHYEQYF; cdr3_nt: TGTGCCAGAGGGGAGTACGGGACTAGCCATTACGAGCAGTACTTC
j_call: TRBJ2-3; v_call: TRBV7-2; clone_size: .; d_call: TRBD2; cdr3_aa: CASSPQAGVGTDTQYF; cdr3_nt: TGTGCCAGCAGCCCACAAGCGGGAGTGGGCACAGATACGCAGTATTTT
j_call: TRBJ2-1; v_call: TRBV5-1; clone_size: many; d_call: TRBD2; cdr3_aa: CASSLGLAGGYEQLF; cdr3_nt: TGCGCCAGCAGCCTAGGACTAGCGGGAGGTTATGAGCAGCTCTTC
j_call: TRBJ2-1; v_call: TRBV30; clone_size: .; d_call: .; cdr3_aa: CAWGTMNEQFF; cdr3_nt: TGTGCCTGGGGAACTATGAATGAGCAGTTCTTC
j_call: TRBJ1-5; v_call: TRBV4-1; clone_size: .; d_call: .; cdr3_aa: CASSSIVLLGPQHF; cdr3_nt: TGCGCCAGCAGCTCAATCGTTCTTTTGGGGCCCCAGCATTTT